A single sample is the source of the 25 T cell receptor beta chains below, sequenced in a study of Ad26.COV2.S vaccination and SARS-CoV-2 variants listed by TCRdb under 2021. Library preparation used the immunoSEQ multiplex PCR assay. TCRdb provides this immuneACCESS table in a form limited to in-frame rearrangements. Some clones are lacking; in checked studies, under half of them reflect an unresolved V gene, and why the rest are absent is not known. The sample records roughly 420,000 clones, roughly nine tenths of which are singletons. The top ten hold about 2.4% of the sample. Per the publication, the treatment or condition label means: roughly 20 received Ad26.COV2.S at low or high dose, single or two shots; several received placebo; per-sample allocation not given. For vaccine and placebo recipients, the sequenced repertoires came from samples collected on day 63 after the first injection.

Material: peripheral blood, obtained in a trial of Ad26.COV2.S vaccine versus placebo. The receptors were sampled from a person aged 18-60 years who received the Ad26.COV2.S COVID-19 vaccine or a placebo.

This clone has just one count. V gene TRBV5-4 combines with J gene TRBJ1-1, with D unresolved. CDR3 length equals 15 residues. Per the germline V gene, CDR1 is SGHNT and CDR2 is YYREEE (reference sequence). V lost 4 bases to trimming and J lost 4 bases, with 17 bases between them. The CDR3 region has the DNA TGTGCCAGCAGCCCCGTTCAGCCCCTAGCCACTGAAGCTTTCTTT. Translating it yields CASSPVQPLATEAFF.

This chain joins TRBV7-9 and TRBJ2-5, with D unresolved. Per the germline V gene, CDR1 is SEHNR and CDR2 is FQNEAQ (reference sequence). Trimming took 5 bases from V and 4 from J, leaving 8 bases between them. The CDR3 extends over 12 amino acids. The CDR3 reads CASSPLGETQYF. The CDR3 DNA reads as TGTGCCAGCAGCCCTCTCGGAGAGACCCAGTACTTC. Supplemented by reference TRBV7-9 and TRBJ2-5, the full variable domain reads DTGVSQNPRHKITKRGQNVTFRCDPISEHNRLYWYRQTLGQGPEFLTYFQNEAQLEKSRLLSDRFSAERPKGSFSTLEIQRTEQGDSAMYLCASSPLGETQYFGPGTRLLVL.

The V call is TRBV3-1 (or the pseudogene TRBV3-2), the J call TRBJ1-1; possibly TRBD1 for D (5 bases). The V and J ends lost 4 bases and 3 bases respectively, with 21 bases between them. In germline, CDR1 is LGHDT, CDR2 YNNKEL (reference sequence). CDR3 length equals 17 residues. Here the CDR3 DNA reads TGTGCCAGCAGCCCTCAGTGGGGGGTCAGAGGGGACACTGAAGCTTTCTTT. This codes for CASSPQWGVRGDTEAFF.

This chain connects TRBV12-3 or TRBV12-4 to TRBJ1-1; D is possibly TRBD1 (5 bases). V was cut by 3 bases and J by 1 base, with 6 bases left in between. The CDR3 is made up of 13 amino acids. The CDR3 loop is CASSFDRNTEAFF. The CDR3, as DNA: TGTGCCAGCAGTTTTGACAGGAACACTGAAGCTTTCTTT.

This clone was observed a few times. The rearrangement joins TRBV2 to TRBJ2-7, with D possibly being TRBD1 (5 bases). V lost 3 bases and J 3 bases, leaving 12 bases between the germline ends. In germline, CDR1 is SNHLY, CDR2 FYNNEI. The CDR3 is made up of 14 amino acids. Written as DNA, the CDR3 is TGTGCCAGCAGTGATCAGGGAATAGACTACGAGCAGTACTTC. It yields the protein CASSDQGIDYEQYF.

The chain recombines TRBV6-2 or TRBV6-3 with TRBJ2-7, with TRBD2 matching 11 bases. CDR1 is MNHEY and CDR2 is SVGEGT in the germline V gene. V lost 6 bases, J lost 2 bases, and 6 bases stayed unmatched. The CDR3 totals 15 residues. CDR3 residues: CASRPTSGRAYEQYV. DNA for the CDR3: TGTGCCAGCAGACCTACTAGCGGGAGAGCCTACGAGCAGTACGTC.

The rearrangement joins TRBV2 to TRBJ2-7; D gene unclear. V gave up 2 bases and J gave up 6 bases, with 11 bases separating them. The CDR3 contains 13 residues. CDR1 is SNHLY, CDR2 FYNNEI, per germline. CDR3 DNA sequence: TGTGCCAGCAGTGAAACATCCCGTGGCGAGCAGTACTTC. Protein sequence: CASSETSRGEQYF.

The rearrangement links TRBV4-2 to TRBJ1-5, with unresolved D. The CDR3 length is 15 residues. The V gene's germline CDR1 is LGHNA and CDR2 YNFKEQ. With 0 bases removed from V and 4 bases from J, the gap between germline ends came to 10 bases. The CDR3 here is CASSQDRPANQPQHF. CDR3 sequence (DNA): TGTGCCAGCAGCCAAGATCGGCCAGCAAATCAGCCCCAGCATTTT.

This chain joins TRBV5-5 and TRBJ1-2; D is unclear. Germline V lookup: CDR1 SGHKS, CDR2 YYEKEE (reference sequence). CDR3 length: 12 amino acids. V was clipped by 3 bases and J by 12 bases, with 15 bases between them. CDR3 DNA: TGTGCCAGCAGCTGGGCGGAGGGCCCAGACACCTTC. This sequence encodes CASSWAEGPDTF.

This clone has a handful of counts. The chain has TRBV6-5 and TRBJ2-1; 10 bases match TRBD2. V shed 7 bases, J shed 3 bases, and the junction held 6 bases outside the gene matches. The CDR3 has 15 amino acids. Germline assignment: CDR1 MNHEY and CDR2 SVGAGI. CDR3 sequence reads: CASKAGGQVYNEQFF. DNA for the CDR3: TGTGCCAGCAAAGCGGGGGGGCAGGTCTACAATGAGCAGTTCTTC.

Here the CDR3 reads CASSATSGISTEAFF. The CDR3 DNA follows: TGTGCCAGCAGCGCTACCTCAGGGATTAGCACTGAAGCTTTCTTT. This rearrangement joins TRBV7-2 to TRBJ1-1; D is possibly TRBD1 (5 bases). Trimming pared 5 bases from V and 4 bases from J, leaving 17 bases between. The CDR3 sequence is 15 residues long. Germline values: CDR1 SGHTA, CDR2 FQGNSA.

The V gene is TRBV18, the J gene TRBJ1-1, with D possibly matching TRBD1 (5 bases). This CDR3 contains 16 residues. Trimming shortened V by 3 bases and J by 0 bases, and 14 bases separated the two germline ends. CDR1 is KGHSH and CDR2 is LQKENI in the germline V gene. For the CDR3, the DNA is TGTGCCAGCTCACCCCCAATGTGGGGCATGAACACTGAAGCTTTCTTT. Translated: CASSPPMWGMNTEAFF.

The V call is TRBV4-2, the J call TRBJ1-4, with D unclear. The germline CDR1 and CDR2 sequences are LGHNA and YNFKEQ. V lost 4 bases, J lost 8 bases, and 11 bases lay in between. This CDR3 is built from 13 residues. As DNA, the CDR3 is TGTGCCAGCAGCCTCCAAAGGATGGAAAAACTGTTTTTT. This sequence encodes CASSLQRMEKLFF.

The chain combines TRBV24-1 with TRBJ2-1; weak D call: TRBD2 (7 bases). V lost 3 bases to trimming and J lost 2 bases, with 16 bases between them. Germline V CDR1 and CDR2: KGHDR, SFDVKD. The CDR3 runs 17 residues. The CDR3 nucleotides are TGTGCCACCAGTGATCACGTAGGGGGGGGAGCCTACAATGAGCAGTTCTTC. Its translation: CATSDHVGGGAYNEQFF.

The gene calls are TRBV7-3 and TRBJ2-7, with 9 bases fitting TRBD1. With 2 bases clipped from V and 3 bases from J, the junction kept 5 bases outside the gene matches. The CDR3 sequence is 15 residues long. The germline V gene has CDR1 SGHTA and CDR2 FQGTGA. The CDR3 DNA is TGTGCCAGCAGCTTAGGGGGGACAGGGAACTACGAGCAGTACTTC. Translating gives CASSLGGTGNYEQYF.

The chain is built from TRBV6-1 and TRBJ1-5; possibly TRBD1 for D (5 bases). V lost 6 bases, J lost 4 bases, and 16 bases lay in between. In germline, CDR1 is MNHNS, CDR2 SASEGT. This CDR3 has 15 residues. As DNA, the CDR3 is TGTGCCAGCAGGCAAAGAGGCTCAGGGAATCAGCCCCAGCATTTT. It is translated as CASRQRGSGNQPQHF.

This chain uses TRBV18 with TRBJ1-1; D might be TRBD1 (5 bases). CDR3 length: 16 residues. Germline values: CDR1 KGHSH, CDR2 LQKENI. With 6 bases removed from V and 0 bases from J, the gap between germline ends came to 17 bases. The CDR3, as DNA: TGTGCCAGCTCCACCGGGAGGGGCGGCATGAACACTGAAGCTTTCTTT. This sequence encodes CASSTGRGGMNTEAFF.

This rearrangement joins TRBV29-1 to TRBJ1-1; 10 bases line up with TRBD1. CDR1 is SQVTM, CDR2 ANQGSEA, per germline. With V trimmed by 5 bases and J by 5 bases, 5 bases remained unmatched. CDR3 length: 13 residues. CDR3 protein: CSVTWTGGTEAFF. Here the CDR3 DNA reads TGCAGCGTTACCTGGACAGGGGGGACTGAAGCTTTCTTT.

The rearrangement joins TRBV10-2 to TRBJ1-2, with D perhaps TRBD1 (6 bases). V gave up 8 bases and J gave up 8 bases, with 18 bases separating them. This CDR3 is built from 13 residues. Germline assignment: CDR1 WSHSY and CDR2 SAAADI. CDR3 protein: CASVPSGGTGYTF. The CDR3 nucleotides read TGCGCCAGCGTCCCATCCGGGGGCACCGGCTACACCTTC.

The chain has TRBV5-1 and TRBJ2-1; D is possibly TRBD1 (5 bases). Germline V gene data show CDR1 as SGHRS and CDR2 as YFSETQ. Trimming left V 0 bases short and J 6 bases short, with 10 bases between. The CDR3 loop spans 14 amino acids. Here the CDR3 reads CASSLVGLVNEQFF. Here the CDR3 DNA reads TGCGCCAGCAGCTTGGTGGGGCTAGTCAATGAGCAGTTCTTC.

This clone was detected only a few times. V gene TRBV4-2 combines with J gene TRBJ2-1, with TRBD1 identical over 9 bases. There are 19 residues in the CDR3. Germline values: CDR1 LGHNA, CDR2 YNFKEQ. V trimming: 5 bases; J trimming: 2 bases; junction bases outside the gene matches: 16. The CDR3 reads CASSLTGTAGQGAYNEQFF. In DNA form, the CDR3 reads TGTGCCAGCAGCTTAACGGGGACGGCGGGACAGGGAGCCTACAATGAGCAGTTCTTC.

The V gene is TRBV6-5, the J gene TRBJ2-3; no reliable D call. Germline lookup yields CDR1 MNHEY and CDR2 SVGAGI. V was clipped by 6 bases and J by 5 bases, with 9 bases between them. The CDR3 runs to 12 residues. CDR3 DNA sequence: TGTGCCAGCAGGACCAGTGGAGATACGCAGTATTTT. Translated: CASRTSGDTQYF.

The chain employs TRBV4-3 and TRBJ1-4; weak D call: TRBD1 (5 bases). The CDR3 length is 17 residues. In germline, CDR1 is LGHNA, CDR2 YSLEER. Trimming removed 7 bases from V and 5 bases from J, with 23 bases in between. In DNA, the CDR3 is TGCGCCAGCACCTCGGTACTGGGGGGATTCCGAAATGAAAAACTGTTTTTT. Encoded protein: CASTSVLGGFRNEKLFF.

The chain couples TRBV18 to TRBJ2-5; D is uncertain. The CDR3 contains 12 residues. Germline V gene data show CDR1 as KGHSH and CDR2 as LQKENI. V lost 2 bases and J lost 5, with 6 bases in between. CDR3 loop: CASSPSEETQYF. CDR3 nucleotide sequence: TGTGCCAGCTCACCATCGGAGGAGACCCAGTACTTC.

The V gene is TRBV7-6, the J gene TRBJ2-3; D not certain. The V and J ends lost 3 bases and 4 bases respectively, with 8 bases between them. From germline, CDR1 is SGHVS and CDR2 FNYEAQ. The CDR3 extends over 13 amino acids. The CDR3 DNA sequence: TGTGCCAGCAGCTTCCCAGGTTCAGATACGCAGTATTTT. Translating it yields CASSFPGSDTQYF.